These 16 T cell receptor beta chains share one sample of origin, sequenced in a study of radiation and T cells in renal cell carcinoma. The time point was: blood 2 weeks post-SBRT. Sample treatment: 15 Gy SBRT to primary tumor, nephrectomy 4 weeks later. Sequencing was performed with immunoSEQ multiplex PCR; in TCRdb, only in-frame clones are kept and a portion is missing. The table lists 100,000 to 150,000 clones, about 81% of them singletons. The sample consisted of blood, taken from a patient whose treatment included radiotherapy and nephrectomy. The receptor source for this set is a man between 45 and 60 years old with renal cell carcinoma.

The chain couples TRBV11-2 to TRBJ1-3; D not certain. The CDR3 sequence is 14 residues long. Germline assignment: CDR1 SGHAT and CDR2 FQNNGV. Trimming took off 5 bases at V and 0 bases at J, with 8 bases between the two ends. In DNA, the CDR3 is TGTGCCAGCAGCCGGGCACTCTCTGGAAACACCATATATTTT. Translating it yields CASSRALSGNTIYF.

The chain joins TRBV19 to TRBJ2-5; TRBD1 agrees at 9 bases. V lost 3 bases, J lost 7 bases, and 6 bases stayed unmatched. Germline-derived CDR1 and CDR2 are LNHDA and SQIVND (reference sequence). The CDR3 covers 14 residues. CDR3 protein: CASSILVTGGTQYF. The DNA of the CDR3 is TGTGCCAGTAGTATCCTTGTGACAGGGGGGACCCAGTACTTC.

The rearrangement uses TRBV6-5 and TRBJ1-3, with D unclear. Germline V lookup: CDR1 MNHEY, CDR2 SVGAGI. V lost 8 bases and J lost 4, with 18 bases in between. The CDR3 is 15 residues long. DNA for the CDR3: TGTGCCAGCGGAAGGGCGGCCGGGATGGGAAACACCATATATTTT. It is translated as CASGRAAGMGNTIYF.

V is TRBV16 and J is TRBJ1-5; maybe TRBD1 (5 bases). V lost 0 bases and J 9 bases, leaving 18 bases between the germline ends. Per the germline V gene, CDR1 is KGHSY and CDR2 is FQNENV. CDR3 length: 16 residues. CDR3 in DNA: TGTGCCAGCAGCCAATCATTTGCAGGGTTCCGGGGGCCCCAGCATTTT. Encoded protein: CASSQSFAGFRGPQHF.

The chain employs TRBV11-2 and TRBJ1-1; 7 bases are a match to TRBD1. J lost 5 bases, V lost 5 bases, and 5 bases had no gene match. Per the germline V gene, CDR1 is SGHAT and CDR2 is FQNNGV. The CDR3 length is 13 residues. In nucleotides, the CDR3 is TGTGCCAGCAGCCAGCAGGGGGGGACTGAAGCTTTCTTT. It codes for CASSQQGGTEAFF.

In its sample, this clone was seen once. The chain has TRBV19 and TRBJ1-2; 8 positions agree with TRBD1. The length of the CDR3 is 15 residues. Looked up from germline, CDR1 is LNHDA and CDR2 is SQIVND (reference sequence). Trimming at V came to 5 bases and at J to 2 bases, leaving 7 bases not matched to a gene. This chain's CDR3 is CASSGQGSVNYGYTF. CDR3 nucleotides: TGTGCCAGTAGTGGACAGGGCAGCGTCAACTATGGCTACACCTTC.

CDR3 amino acids: CASSPQGILAFF. Here the CDR3 DNA reads TGCGCCAGCAGCCCACAGGGAATTCTGGCTTTCTTT. The rearrangement links TRBV5-1 to TRBJ1-1; TRBD1 might be the D (6 bases). Trimming took 4 bases from V and 11 from J, leaving 15 bases between them. This CDR3 has 12 amino acids. The V gene's germline CDR1 is SGHRS and CDR2 YFSETQ.

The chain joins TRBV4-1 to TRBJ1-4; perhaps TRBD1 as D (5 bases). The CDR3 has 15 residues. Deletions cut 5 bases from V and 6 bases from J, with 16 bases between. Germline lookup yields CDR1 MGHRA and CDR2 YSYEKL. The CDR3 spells CASSWQGPGDEKLFF. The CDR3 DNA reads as TGCGCCAGCAGCTGGCAGGGCCCTGGGGATGAAAAACTGTTTTTT.

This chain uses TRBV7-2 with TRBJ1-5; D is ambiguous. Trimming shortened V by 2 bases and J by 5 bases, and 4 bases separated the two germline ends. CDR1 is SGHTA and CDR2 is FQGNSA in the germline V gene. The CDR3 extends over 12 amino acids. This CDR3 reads CASSLFYQPQHF. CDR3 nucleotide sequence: TGTGCCAGCAGCTTATTCTATCAGCCCCAGCATTTT.

Written as DNA, the CDR3 is TGTGCCAGCAGCCTTGCCGGGACTAGCGGGCAGCAAGAGACCCAGTACTTC. It specifies CASSLAGTSGQQETQYF. The chain joins TRBV4-2 to TRBJ2-5; 12 bases match TRBD2. The CDR3 is 17 residues long. With V trimmed by 4 bases and J by 2 bases, 8 bases remained unmatched. CDR1 is LGHNA and CDR2 is YNFKEQ in the germline V gene.

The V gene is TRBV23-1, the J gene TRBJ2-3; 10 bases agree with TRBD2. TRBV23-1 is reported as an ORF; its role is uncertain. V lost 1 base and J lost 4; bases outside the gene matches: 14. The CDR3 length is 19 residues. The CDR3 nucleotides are TGCGCCAGCAGTCAATGGTTGGCTAGCGGGAGCAAGAGGGCAGATACGCAGTATTTT. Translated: CASSQWLASGSKRADTQYF.

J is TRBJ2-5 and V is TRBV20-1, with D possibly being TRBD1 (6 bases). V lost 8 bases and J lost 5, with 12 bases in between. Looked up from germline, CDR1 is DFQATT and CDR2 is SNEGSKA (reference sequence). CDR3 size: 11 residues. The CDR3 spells CSLQGLETQYF. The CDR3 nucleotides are TGCAGTCTACAGGGATTGGAGACCCAGTACTTC.

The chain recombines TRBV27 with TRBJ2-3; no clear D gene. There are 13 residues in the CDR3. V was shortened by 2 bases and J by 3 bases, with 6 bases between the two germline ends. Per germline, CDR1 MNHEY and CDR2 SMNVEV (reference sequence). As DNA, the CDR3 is TGTGCCAGCAGTTTAAGGTTGACAGATACGCAGTATTTT. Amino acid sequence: CASSLRLTDTQYF.

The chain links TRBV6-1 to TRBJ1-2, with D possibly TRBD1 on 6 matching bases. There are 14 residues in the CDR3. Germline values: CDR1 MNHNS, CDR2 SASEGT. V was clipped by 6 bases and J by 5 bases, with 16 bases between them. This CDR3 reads CASSVTSGEYGYTF. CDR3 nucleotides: TGTGCCAGCAGCGTCACCTCAGGGGAGTATGGCTACACCTTC.

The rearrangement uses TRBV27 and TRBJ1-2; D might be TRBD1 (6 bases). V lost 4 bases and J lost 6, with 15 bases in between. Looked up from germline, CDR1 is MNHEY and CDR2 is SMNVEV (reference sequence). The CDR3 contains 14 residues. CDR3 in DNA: TGTGCCAGCAGTTCCCGTGCGGGGGGCCATGGCTACACCTTC. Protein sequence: CASSSRAGGHGYTF.

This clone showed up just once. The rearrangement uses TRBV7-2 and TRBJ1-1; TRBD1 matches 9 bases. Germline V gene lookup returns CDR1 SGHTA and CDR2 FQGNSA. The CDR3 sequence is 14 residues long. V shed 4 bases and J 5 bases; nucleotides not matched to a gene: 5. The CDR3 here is CASSWTGVGTEAFF. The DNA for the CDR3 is TGTGCCAGCAGCTGGACAGGGGTCGGGACTGAAGCTTTCTTT.